This entry concerns a single T cell receptor (beta chain). Its antigen is still unknown. This entry comes from a study of cytomegalovirus exposure and HLA in healthy donors. General study results and limits: Per a prior analysis, the majority of TCR beta V segments were productive roughly 87% or roughly 30% of the time.

Each of the donors was a healthy bone marrow donor. The primer mix had 60 Vbeta and 13 Jbeta primers. Sequenced by immunoSEQ multiplex PCR; TCRdb stores in-frame clones only, minus some. This sample has approximately 100,000 clones; 70% to 85% occur once, and the top ten carry 2.5% to 3.5%. The material sequenced was PBMCs. The receptor was isolated from a woman aged 40 to 50 in good health and CMV-seronegative.

The CDR3 DNA reads as TGTGCCAGCAGCCGTGGACAGGGAGGAAAACTGTTTTTT. Its translation is CASSRGQGGKLFF. This rearrangement joins TRBV11-3 to TRBJ1-4, with 8 bases fitting TRBD1. Looked up from germline, CDR1 is SGHNT and CDR2 is YENEEA. After removal of 5 bases from V and 10 bases from J, the junction contained 6 bases not matched to a gene. CDR3 size: 13 residues.